A selection of T cell receptor beta chains follows, all from one sample in a study of beta chain features in type 1 diabetes. Generated by immunoSEQ multiplex PCR, the TCRdb table keeps only in-frame clones and is missing some. The repertoire holds a few hundred thousand clones, roughly 12% seen once, with around 0.01% in the top ten. Sequencing input: naive CD4+ T cells from blood. Every receptor here comes from a woman under 30 with type 1 diabetes. The conserved cysteine and the conserved F or W are not part of the CDR3 here.

V	J	CDR3
TRBV5-4	TRBJ1-2	ASSLGRGGAYGYT
TRBV30	TRBJ2-2	AWSVIQYTGELF
TRBV28	TRBJ2-2	ASLLAGYTGELF
TRBV7-2	TRBJ2-3	AGGGGTDTQY
TRBV4-1	TRBJ2-7	ASSQVSSGSRNEQY
TRBV7-8	TRBJ2-5	AIKRTRGQTQETQY
TRBV28	TRBJ2-1	ASLGGGPYNEQF
TRBV11-2	TRBJ2-7	ASSLQVHEQY
TRBV4-3	TRBJ2-3	ASSQVGGTQY
TRBV7-2	TRBJ1-2	ASSSRTGGEYGYT
TRBV15	TRBJ1-1	ATNFGLNTEAF
TRBV28	TRBJ2-2	ASRWGQNTGELF
TRBV18	TRBJ2-4	ASSPGGVAKNIQY
TRBV7-9	TRBJ2-4	ASSRPGLAKNIQY
TRBV7-9	TRBJ2-5	ASSAGQYQETQY
TRBV30	TRBJ1-2	AWRIPGQVYGYT
TRBV29-1	TRBJ1-1	SVSKTGATEAF
TRBV7-2	TRBJ2-7	ASSLVQGSEQY
TRBV2	TRBJ1-3	ASSEGGQPSGNTIY
TRBV29-1	-	SVVRLTSYEQY
TRBV5-1	TRBJ2-2	ASSLESMSGELF
TRBV7-2	TRBJ2-5	ASSLQGTSGGVQY
TRBV28	TRBJ2-2	ASGAQGLYTGELF
TRBV7-6	TRBJ2-7	ASSFFEDEQY
TRBV25-1	TRBJ2-6	ASGQGLASGANVLT
TRBV4-1	TRBJ2-3	ASRHQGVQY
TRBV7-9	TRBJ1-5	ASSSQEGQPQH
TRBV4-3	TRBJ2-3	ASSPIAGGTDTQY
TRBV4-1	TRBJ1-4	ASSPSGQGGFGKLF
TRBV28	TRBJ2-1	ASSLTSSGSYNEQF
TRBV20-1	TRBJ2-1	SARAGFEQF
TRBV14	TRBJ2-1	ASSQLEYNEQF
TRBV13	TRBJ2-3	ASSELAGDGTDTQY
TRBV7-3	TRBJ2-5	ASSLRRSGFETQY
TRBV6-6	TRBJ2-1	ASRWTGGVHEQF
TRBV7-9	TRBJ1-1	ASSAHDGQNTEAF
TRBV5-6	TRBJ2-1	ASSLRQVYNEQF
TRBV19	TRBJ1-2	ASSIITPIPYGYT
TRBV27	TRBJ2-1	ASSLRWGDEQF
TRBV7-2	TRBJ1-4	ASSLGNRGNEKLF
TRBV7-9	TRBJ2-7	ASSLTPSQRSYEQY
TRBV4-3	TRBJ1-2	ASSQEPGPKDREATYGYT
TRBV21-1	TRBJ2-4	ASSKKRGQGGNIQY
TRBV28	TRBJ1-2	ASSWSGGYT
TRBV7-2	TRBJ2-3	ASSPGGGTDTQY
TRBV7-8	TRBJ2-3	ASSPIGARDTQY
TRBV27	TRBJ2-7	ASRTSGGRSYEQY
TRBV4-3	TRBJ1-5	ASSRDNNQPQH
TRBV29-1	TRBJ2-1	SVIGGGWGEQF
TRBV30	TRBJ1-1	AWGRTGWNTEAF
TRBV9	TRBJ2-3	ASSLGIAGDTDTQY
TRBV27	TRBJ1-5	ASRPTGGPQPQH